This is a list of T cell receptor beta chains from one sample in a study of cytomegalovirus exposure and HLA in healthy donors. Assay used: immunoSEQ multiplex PCR; TCRdb lists only in-frame clones, some missing. Reported are some 120,000 clones; the ten largest clones contain around 3.9%. The sample taken for sequencing was PBMCs. The receptors originated from a man aged 18 to 29 in good health and CMV-seronegative. Both conserved end residues are part of each CDR3. D genes are given only for firm matches.

J,D,V,CDR3,DNA
TRBJ1-5,TRBD1,TRBV11-2,CASSQWTGANQPQHF,TGTGCCAGCAGCCAATGGACAGGGGCCAATCAGCCCCAGCATTTT
TRBJ2-1,-,TRBV7-2,CASSFSVDNEQFF,TGTGCCAGCAGCTTCAGCGTTGACAATGAGCAGTTCTTC
TRBJ1-1,TRBD1,TRBV27,CASSPGTGGNTEAFF,TGTGCCAGCAGTCCCGGGACAGGGGGGAACACTGAAGCTTTCTTT
TRBJ1-5,-,TRBV30,CAWSVGRGPTSNQPQHF,TGTGCCTGGAGTGTGGGGCGGGGGCCAACTAGCAATCAGCCCCAGCATTTT
TRBJ1-2,TRBD1,TRBV11-3,CASSLVTGNYGYTF,TGTGCCAGCAGCTTGGTGACAGGGAACTATGGCTACACCTTC
TRBJ2-3,-,TRBV9,CASSPTPLLFTDTQYF,TGTGCTAGCAGCCCTACTCCACTTCTATTCACAGATACGCAGTATTTT
TRBJ2-2,TRBD2,TRBV5-1,CASSLKGLAGGPNTGELFF,TGCGCCAGCAGCTTAAAAGGACTAGCGGGAGGGCCGAACACCGGGGAGCTGTTTTTT
TRBJ2-3,TRBD1,TRBV5-1,CASSLGADRGTDTQYF,TGCGCCAGCAGCTTGGGGGCGGACAGGGGAACCGATACGCAGTATTTT
TRBJ2-3,-,TRBV2,CASSEDPGFADTQYF,TGTGCCAGCAGTGAAGATCCCGGTTTTGCAGATACGCAGTATTTT
TRBJ1-6,-,TRBV6-5,CASSYEVRGWNSPLHF,TGTGCCAGCAGTTACGAAGTCCGGGGTTGGAATTCACCCCTCCACTTT
TRBJ2-7,TRBD1,TRBV7-9,CASSLAGTGNEQYF,TGTGCCAGCAGCTTAGCGGGGACAGGGAACGAGCAGTACTTC
TRBJ1-5,-,TRBV6-1,CASTRYSNQPQHF,TGTGCCAGCACGAGATATAGCAATCAGCCCCAGCATTTT
TRBJ2-3,-,TRBV9,CASSVEGARNADTQYF,TGTGCCAGCAGCGTAGAAGGGGCTCGCAACGCAGATACGCAGTATTTT
TRBJ2-3,TRBD2,TRBV7-8,CASSQKRLAGKADTQYF,TGTGCCAGCAGCCAAAAACGACTAGCGGGAAAGGCAGATACGCAGTATTTT
TRBJ1-2,TRBD1,TRBV4-1,CASSPQGSSAGYTF,TGCGCCAGCAGCCCACAGGGGTCGTCTGCCGGCTACACCTTC
TRBJ1-1,TRBD1,TRBV5-1,CASSLDRAKGTEAFF,TGCGCCAGCAGCCTGGACAGGGCGAAGGGCACTGAAGCTTTCTTT
TRBJ2-1,TRBD1,TRBV11-2,CASSLRGQGAPYNEQFF,TGTGCCAGCAGCTTAAGAGGGCAGGGGGCACCTTACAATGAGCAGTTCTTC
TRBJ2-5,TRBD2,TRBV12-5,CASGSSQLAGGITETQYF,TGTGCTAGTGGTTCCTCACAATTAGCGGGAGGGATAACAGAGACCCAGTACTTC
TRBJ2-3,TRBD1,TRBV5-8,CASSLAGDSDTQYF,TGTGCCAGCAGCTTGGCCGGGGACAGCGATACGCAGTATTTT
TRBJ2-2,-,TRBV6-1,CASSEASGRTGELFF,TGTGCCAGCAGTGAAGCGTCAGGGAGGACCGGGGAGCTGTTTTTT
TRBJ1-2,TRBD1,TRBV18,CASSPIPGTGNNYGYTF,TGTGCCAGCTCACCCATCCCCGGGACAGGGAATAACTATGGCTACACCTTC
TRBJ2-3,-,TRBV9,CASSAGGTDTQYF,TGTGCCAGCAGCGCGGGAGGCACAGATACGCAGTATTTT
TRBJ2-3,TRBD1,TRBV5-1,CGSSVDRVSDTQYF,TGCGGCAGCAGCGTGGACAGGGTCTCAGATACGCAGTATTTT
TRBJ2-5,-,TRBV5-1,CASSREETQYF,TGCGCCAGCAGCCGGGAGGAGACCCAGTACTTC
TRBJ2-5,-,TRBV29-1,CSVDFARGMETQYF,TGCAGCGTTGACTTCGCTCGGGGAATGGAGACCCAGTACTTC